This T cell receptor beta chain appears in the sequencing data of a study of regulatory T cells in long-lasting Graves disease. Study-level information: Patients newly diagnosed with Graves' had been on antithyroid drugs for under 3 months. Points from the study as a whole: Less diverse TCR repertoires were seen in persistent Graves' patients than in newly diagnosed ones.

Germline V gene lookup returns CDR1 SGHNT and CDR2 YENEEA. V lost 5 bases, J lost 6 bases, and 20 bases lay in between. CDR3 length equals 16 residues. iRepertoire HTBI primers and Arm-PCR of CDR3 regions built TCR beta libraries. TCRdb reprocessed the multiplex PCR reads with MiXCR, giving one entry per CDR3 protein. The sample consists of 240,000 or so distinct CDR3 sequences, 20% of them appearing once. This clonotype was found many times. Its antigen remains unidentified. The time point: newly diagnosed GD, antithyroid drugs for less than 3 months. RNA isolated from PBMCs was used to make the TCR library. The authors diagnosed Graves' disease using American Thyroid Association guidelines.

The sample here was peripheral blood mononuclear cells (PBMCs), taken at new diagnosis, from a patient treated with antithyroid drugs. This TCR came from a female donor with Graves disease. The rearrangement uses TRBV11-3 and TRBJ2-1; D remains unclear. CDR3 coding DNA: TGTGCCAGCAGCACTACGACAAGGTCTACGCTCAATGAGCAGTTCTTC. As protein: CASSTTTRSTLNEQFF.